Below, 7 T cell receptor beta chains from the same sample are listed, as sequenced in a study of regulatory T cells in long-lasting Graves disease. The TCR beta library used iRepertoire HTBI primers with Arm-PCR amplification of CDR3. TCRdb re-derived calls from the multiplex PCR reads in MiXCR, one entry per CDR3 protein. The sample consists of roughly 360,000 distinct CDR3 sequences, 23% of them appearing once. Time point given: persistent/refractory GD, antithyroid drugs over 5 years with positive TRAb. PBMC RNA served as the TCR library source. The sequencing here drew on peripheral blood mononuclear cells (PBMCs), taken when the disease was refractory, from a patient treated with antithyroid drugs. Every receptor here comes from a woman aged 35 to 49 with Graves disease.

The chain recombines TRBV28 with TRBJ1-1, with D unclear. This CDR3 has 13 residues. Germline V gives CDR1 MDHEN, CDR2 SYDVKM. Trimming took 11 bases from V and 1 from J, leaving 14 bases between them. The CDR3 spells CASRAGWNTEAFF. The CDR3 nucleotides read TGTGCCTCTCGGGCGGGGTGGAACACTGAAGCTTTCTTT.

There are a few counts of this clonotype. The chain combines TRBV20-1 with TRBJ2-7, with a tentative D call TRBD1 (5 bases). The CDR3 runs to 16 residues. Looked up from germline, CDR1 is DFQATT and CDR2 is SNEGSKA (reference sequence). Deletions cut 0 bases from V and 3 bases from J, with 18 bases between. The CDR3 here is CSARDGNGQGIYEQYF. Here the CDR3 DNA reads TGCAGTGCTAGAGATGGGAATGGGCAGGGTATCTACGAGCAGTACTTC.

This clonotype showed up many times. As DNA, the CDR3 is TGTGCCAGCAGCCGGGGACTAGCGGGAGGCACCGGGGAGCTGTTTTTT. Its translation is CASSRGLAGGTGELFF. V usage is TRBV5-8 and J usage is TRBJ2-2; 15 nucleotides agree with TRBD2. Losses at the gene ends were 4 bases for V and 4 bases for J; bases not matched to a gene: 2. This CDR3 has 16 residues. In germline, CDR1 is SGHTS, CDR2 YDEGEE.

Only a few counts were recorded for this clonotype. This chain connects TRBV6-1 to TRBJ1-3, with TRBD1 matching 8 bases. Trimming at V came to 6 bases and at J to 0 bases, leaving 7 bases not matched to a gene. Germline V lookup: CDR1 MNHNS, CDR2 SASEGT. The CDR3 consists of 16 residues. The CDR3 spells CASRSGTGLSGNTIYF. DNA for the CDR3: TGTGCCAGCAGGTCCGGGACAGGACTCTCTGGAAACACCATATATTTT.

This clonotype was recorded many times. The V gene is TRBV20-1, the J gene TRBJ2-5, with D possibly matching TRBD1 (6 bases). V lost 2 bases and J lost 6, with 19 bases in between. The CDR3 contains 15 residues. Germline V lookup: CDR1 DFQATT, CDR2 SNEGSKA (reference sequence). The CDR3 region has the DNA TGCAGTGCTAGATCTCGACGCAAAGGGGGACAGACCCAGTACTTC. Translated: CSARSRRKGGQTQYF.

This clonotype appeared many times. Written as DNA, the CDR3 is TGTGCCACCAGCAGAGATCTGGCAGGGACGGGCGAGCAGTACTTC. This encodes CATSRDLAGTGEQYF. This rearrangement joins TRBV15 to TRBJ2-7; D may be TRBD1 or TRBD2 (5 bases each). Germline CDR1 reads LNHNV; CDR2 reads YYDKDF (reference sequence). The germline V and J ends were trimmed by 0 bases and 6 bases, with 15 bases remaining between them. This CDR3 comprises 15 residues. Drawing the rest from reference TRBV15 and TRBJ2-7, the complete variable domain is DAMVIQNPRYQVTQFGKPVTLSCSQTLNHNVMYWYQQKSSQAPKLLFHYYDKDFNNEADTPDNFQSRRPNTSFCFLDIRSPGLGDTAMYLCATSRDLAGTGEQYFGPGTRLTVT.

For this clonotype: This likely comes from a read error, as the CDR3 has no conserved phenylalanine or tryptophan at its end. This chain uses TRBV10-3 with TRBJ1-5; D might be TRBD1 (5 bases). With 3 bases removed from V and 4 bases from J, the gap between germline ends came to 19 bases. This CDR3 contains 17 residues. Germline CDR1 and CDR2: ENHRY and SYGVKD. CDR3 residues: CAISEQLGHQRNQPQHL. The DNA of the CDR3 is TGTGCCATCAGTGAACAGCTCGGACACCAAAGGAATCAGCCCCAGCATCTT.